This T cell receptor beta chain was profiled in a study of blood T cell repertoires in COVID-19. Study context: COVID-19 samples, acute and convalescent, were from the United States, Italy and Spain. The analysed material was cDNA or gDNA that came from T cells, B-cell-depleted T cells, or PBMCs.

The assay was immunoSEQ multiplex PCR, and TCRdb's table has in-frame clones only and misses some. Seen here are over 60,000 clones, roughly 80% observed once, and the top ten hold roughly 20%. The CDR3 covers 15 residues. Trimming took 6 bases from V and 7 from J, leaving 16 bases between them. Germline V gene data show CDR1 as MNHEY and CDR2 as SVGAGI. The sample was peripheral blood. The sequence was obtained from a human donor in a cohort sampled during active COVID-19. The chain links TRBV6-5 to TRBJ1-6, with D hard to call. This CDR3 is CASRILGVRNSPLHF. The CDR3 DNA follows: TGTGCCAGCAGGATTCTCGGAGTCCGGAATTCACCCCTCCACTTT.